The clone carrying this T cell receptor (beta chain) was observed once. Its target is unknown. Among the 120 or so subjects of the validation cohort, separate from the approximately 700-subject first cohort, were the donors. Measured with immunoSEQ multiplex PCR; TCRdb has only the in-frame clones, and not every one. The sample yields about 240,000 clones, around nine tenths seen once. The data stem from a study of cytomegalovirus exposure and HLA in healthy donors. About the study: The approximately 110 validation repertoires used a platform that matched the one used for the approximately 700 first-cohort repertoires, as a later analysis reported.

Study-wide results and limits: Subsequent analysis showed first-cohort TCR clusters tending to co-occur in roughly 130 validation repertoires. Confirmation was obtained in vitro that three CMV-associated chains are specific for CMV antigens.

The CDR3 runs 17 residues. Trimming cost V 5 bases and J 2 bases; bases outside gene matches: 13. Germline-derived CDR1 and CDR2 are MDHEN and SYDVKM. This chain uses TRBV28 with TRBJ2-3; 7 nucleotides align to TRBD1. This sequence originates from a man aged 18-30 years in good health and CMV-seronegative. Sequences were obtained from PBMCs. The CDR3 is CASSRWGWGQITDTQYF. CDR3 DNA: TGTGCCAGCAGTCGCTGGGGGTGGGGACAGATCACAGATACGCAGTATTTT. The full variable domain, in which reference TRBV28 and TRBJ2-3 provide the parts outside the CDR3, is DVKVTQSSRYLVKRTGEKVFLECVQDMDHENMFWYRQDPGLGLRLIYFSYDVKMKEKGDIPEGYSVSREKKERFSLILESASTNQTSMYLCASSRWGWGQITDTQYFGPGTRLTVL.